In this sample, the clone carrying this TCR beta chain turned up many times. Its antigen is unknown. The CDR3 totals 16 residues. CDR1 is SNHLY and CDR2 is FYNNEI in the germline V gene. V lost 0 bases and J 4 bases, leaving 12 bases between the germline ends. These data belong to a study of Graves' ophthalmopathy and Graves' hyperthyroidism. Whole-study findings and limits: The model's prediction of ophthalmopathy progression had about 70% sensitivity and roughly 72% specificity. A model of 13 signatures distinguished ophthalmopathy from stable hyperthyroidism at under 90% sensitivity and about 80% specificity.

RNA transcripts yielded amplified TCR beta CDR3 regions. A first-round RT-PCR used HTBI primers, followed by a second-round multiplex PCR. TCRdb reprocessed the multiplex PCR reads via MiXCR and lists one record per CDR3 protein. Here the sample spans approximately 1.2 million distinct CDR3 sequences, 35% to 40% being singletons. Exclusion applied to patients with other autoimmune diseases, uncontrolled infections, pregnancy or lactation. Specimen: peripheral blood or thyroid tissue (not recorded which). The TCR was taken from an adult man with Graves' hyperthyroidism. V gene TRBV2 combines with J gene TRBJ2-2; D assignment may be TRBD1 or TRBD2 (5 bases each). Here the CDR3 DNA reads TGTGCCAGCAGTGAAGCTCAGTCAGGGAGCACCGGGGAGCTGTTTTTT. This sequence encodes CASSEAQSGSTGELFF.